The 7 T cell receptor beta chains given below trace back to one sample, sequenced in a study of blood T cells in healthy people across ages. Then a second PCR, running about 6 to 11 cycles, was carried out with a sample-barcoded 5' primer and a J-beta primer mix. TCRdb reanalysed the 5' RACE reads using MiXCR and keeps one entry per CDR3 protein. The repertoire includes about 770,000 distinct CDR3 sequences, about 42% of them detected once, and around 21% sits in the top ten. Material: blood. Receptor source: a man aged 60 to 69 in good health.

The chain is built from TRBV5-1 and TRBJ2-2, with D uncertain. CDR1 SGHRS and CDR2 YFSETQ come from the germline V gene. The CDR3 loop spans 15 amino acids. Trimming stripped 1 base from V and 0 bases from J, with 7 bases between. The CDR3 here is CASSLYSPNTGELFF. DNA of the CDR3: TGCGCCAGCAGCTTGTACAGCCCGAACACCGGGGAGCTGTTTTTT.

This clonotype has at least ten counts. This sequence joins TRBV7-9 and TRBJ2-7, with 8 bases lining up with TRBD1. The CDR3 runs to 13 residues. Per germline, CDR1 SEHNR and CDR2 FQNEAQ (reference sequence). Germline trimming cut 5 bases from V and 6 bases from J; bases unmatched to any gene: 6. The chain's CDR3 is CASSPRTGSEQYF. The CDR3 DNA sequence: TGTGCCAGCAGCCCGCGGACAGGGTCCGAGCAGTACTTC.

This sequence joins TRBV20-1 and TRBJ2-7; D gene unclear. Germline V gives CDR1 DFQATT, CDR2 SNEGSKA (reference sequence). This CDR3 comprises 11 residues. V was trimmed by 3 bases and J by 3 bases, leaving 6 bases between them. This CDR3 reads CSASWNYEQYF. For the CDR3, the DNA is TGCAGTGCTAGCTGGAACTACGAGCAGTACTTC.

The chain uses TRBV5-1 and TRBJ2-1, with 8 bases that match TRBD1. CDR3 length equals 17 residues. The germline gives CDR1 SGHRS, CDR2 YFSETQ. The V and J ends lost 3 bases and 4 bases, in that order; junction bases with no gene match: 12. CDR3 bases: TGCGCCAGCAGCTCGGGGGCCGGGACAGGACTTTACAATGAGCAGTTCTTC. This sequence encodes CASSSGAGTGLYNEQFF.

The chain combines TRBV2 with TRBJ1-5; D is ambiguous. The CDR3 is 12 residues long. Germline assignment: CDR1 SNHLY and CDR2 FYNNEI. V lost 4 bases and J lost 12, with 13 bases in between. The CDR3 DNA reads TGTGCCAGCAGTGGCCCCTCGGACCACCAGCATTTT. This encodes CASSGPSDHQHF. Supplemented by reference TRBV2 and TRBJ1-5, the full variable domain reads EPEVTQTPSHQVTQMGQEVILRCVPISNHLYFYWYRQILGQKVEFLVSFYNNEISEKSEIFDDQFSVERPDGSNFTLKIRSTKLEDSAMYFCASSGPSDHQHFGDGTRLSIL.

This clonotype was observed a few times. V and J are TRBV18 and TRBJ2-5; 10 bases are shared with TRBD2. CDR1 and CDR2 from the germline V gene are KGHSH and LQKENI. Trimming at V came to 4 bases and at J to 3 bases, leaving 8 bases not matched to a gene. The CDR3 sequence is 16 residues long. The CDR3 loop reads CASSLLVSGGEETQYF. The DNA for the CDR3 is TGTGCCAGCTCACTACTCGTCAGCGGGGGGGAAGAGACCCAGTACTTC. Together with reference TRBV18 and TRBJ2-5, the CDR3 gives the full variable domain: NAGVMQNPRHLVRRRGQEARLRCSPMKGHSHVYWYRQLPEEGLKFMVYLQKENIIDESGMPKERFSAEFPKEGPSILRIQQVVRGDSAAYFCASSLLVSGGEETQYFGPGTRLLVL.

This rearrangement joins TRBV20-1 to TRBJ1-6; D is unresolved. The length of the CDR3 is 14 residues. Trimming took 2 bases from V and 7 from J, leaving 12 bases between them. The germline CDR1 and CDR2 sequences are DFQATT and SNEGSKA (reference sequence). The CDR3: CSARIQVPNSPLHF. DNA of the CDR3: TGCAGTGCTAGAATCCAGGTGCCCAATTCACCCCTCCACTTT.